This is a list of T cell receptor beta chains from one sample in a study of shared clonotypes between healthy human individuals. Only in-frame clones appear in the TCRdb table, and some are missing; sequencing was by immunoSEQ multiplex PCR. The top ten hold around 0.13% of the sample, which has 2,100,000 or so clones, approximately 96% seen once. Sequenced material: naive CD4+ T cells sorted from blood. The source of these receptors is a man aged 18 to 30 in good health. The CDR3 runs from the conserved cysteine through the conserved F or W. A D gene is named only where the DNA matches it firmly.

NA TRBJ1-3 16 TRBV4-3 TGCGCCAGCAGCCAGAACAGGGTCGCAACTGGAAACACCATATATTTT CASSQNRVATGNTIYF
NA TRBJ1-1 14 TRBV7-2 TGTGCCAGCAGCTTAATGGGGGGAGGGACTGAAGCTTTCTTT CASSLMGGGTEAFF
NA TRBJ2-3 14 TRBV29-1 TGCAGCGTTGAAACAGCAGGGCACACAGATACGCAGTATTTT CSVETAGHTDTQYF
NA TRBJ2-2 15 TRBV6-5 TGTGCCAGCACCGCCGGGACAAAGAACACCGGGGAGCTGTTTTTT CASTAGTKNTGELFF
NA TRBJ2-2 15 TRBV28 TGTGCCAGCAGAGCCGGGACAATGAACACCGGGGAGCTGTTTTTT CASRAGTMNTGELFF
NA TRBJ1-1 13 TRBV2 TGTGCCACCCTAAAGGAAAAAAACACTGAAGCTTTCTTT CATLKEKNTEAFF
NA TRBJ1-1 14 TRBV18 TGTGCCAGCTCACCCCTTTCTGGGCAGGGCAAAGCTTTCTTT CASSPLSGQGKAFF
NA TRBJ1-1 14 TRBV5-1 TGCGCCAGCAGCCATGGATGGGGGGGAACTGAAGCTTTCTTT CASSHGWGGTEAFF
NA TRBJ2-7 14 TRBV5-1 TGCGCCAGCAGCTTGGGGCTACAGGACTACGAGCAGTACTTC CASSLGLQDYEQYF
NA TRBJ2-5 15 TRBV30 TGTGCCTGGAGTGGGCAGGGGAGGCTCCTGGAGACCCAGTACTTC CAWSGQGRLLETQYF
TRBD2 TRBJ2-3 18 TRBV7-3 TGTGCCAGCAGCCTGAGGACTAGCGGGGGGCGTAGCACAGATACGCAGTATTTT CASSLRTSGGRSTDTQYF